This T cell receptor beta chain was sequenced during a study of T cell repertoires in cytomegalovirus infection (dated by TCRdb to about 2019). Regarding the complete study: Peptide stimulations targeted recently identified HLA-C-restricted CMV epitopes, whose presentation resists viral immunomodulation, together with well-studied HLA-B-restricted epitopes. Donor HLA type was relevant to the analysis, because carriage of CMV infection together with the matching HLA type was indicated by public TCR beta signatures. Results and caveats for the whole study, not just this receptor: In the ex vivo response, HLA-C-restricted CMV-specific TCR beta clonotypes were dominant, and in two of eight donors the single most frequent clonotype came from this HLA-C-restricted group. In both this cohort and an independent roughly 400-donor cohort, the cumulative frequency of public TCR beta family members distinguished carriers of CMV infection plus the relevant HLA type.

Sequencing was performed on an Illumina HiSeq 1500. TCRdb trimmed the raw reads at Q25, called clones with MiXCR and kept productive beta chains. Entries that share a CDR3 protein sequence are merged under the most common genes and DNA. This sample holds 700,000 to 850,000 distinct CDR3 sequences; 32% were observed only once. The top ten hold around 12% of the sample. This clonotype was picked up a small number of times. Its antigen remains undetermined. Base qualities were left out, and no much larger clone turns up one base away. The treatment or condition tag for this specimen amounts to: in vitro stimulation with specific CMV peptide epitopes to enrich CMV-specific T cells. This specimen was cultured CD8+ T cells from PBMCs, taken from culture after CMV antigen stimulation. This TCR was recovered from a human donor in good health (CMV status not recorded). Some clones in this sample may be carry-over from other donors' samples.

The CDR3 corresponds to CASSDRNPSYNEQFF. The DNA reads as follows: TGTGCCAGCAGTGATCGAAATCCCTCCTACAATGAGCAGTTCTTC. The chain employs TRBV27 and TRBJ2-1; no D gene call is confident. CDR1 is given as MNHEY and CDR2 as SMNVEV, both from the germline V gene (reference sequence). V is shortened by 5 bases, J by 0 bases, and the region joining them spans 11 bases. Including the terminal cysteine and phenylalanine, the CDR3 comprises 15 residues. Kept here is only the CDR3 DNA, which spans 45 bases and is read in frame from base 1.